This is a list of T cell receptor beta chains from one sample in a study of shared clonotypes between healthy human individuals. TCRdb's table, derived via immunoSEQ multiplex PCR, lists solely in-frame clones and lacks some. The profile shows a few million clones, approximately 94% of them singletons. The sequenced sample consisted of naive CD4+ T cells sorted from blood. The origin of the receptors is a man aged 18 to 29 in good health. CDR3s include the opening cysteine and the closing phenylalanine or tryptophan. A D gene is named only where the DNA matches it firmly. Expanded clones are given a class, and other clones once, few, many or no size at all.

d_call clone_size j_call v_call cdr3_nt cdr3_aa
- - TRBJ1-4 TRBV6-5 TGTGCCAGCAGTTTTAACACGGATGCAACTAATGAAAAACTGTTTTTT CASSFNTDATNEKLFF
TRBD1 - TRBJ2-7 TRBV7-2 TGTGCCAGCAGCTTAGACGGACAGGCCCCCAAGTACTTC CASSLDGQAPKYF
- - TRBJ2-3 TRBV28 TGTGCCAGCAGTTCAGGGACGGGGGTAGGTCCTACGCAGTATTTT CASSSGTGVGPTQYF
- - TRBJ2-2 TRBV7-2 TGTGCCAGCAGCCCCCCGTCAGGCACCGTCACCGGGGAGCTGTTTTTT CASSPPSGTVTGELFF
TRBD1 - TRBJ1-3 TRBV5-1 TGCGCCAGCAGCTTGGGGACAGGGGGAAACACCATATATTTT CASSLGTGGNTIYF
- - TRBJ2-3 TRBV5-1 TGCGCCAGCAGCTTGTCCCGAGGCGCAGATACGCAGTATTTT CASSLSRGADTQYF
- once TRBJ2-3 TRBV28 TGTGCCAGCAGCTGGGACGGGGGCACAGATACGCAGTATTTT CASSWDGGTDTQYF
- - TRBJ2-1 TRBV19 TGTGCCAGTAGTGATAGGCTTTTCAATGAGCAGTTCTTC CASSDRLFNEQFF
- - TRBJ1-6 TRBV5-4 TGTGCCAGCAGCTTGGACAGGCTGAATTCACCCCTCCACTTT CASSLDRLNSPLHF
- - TRBJ2-7 TRBV18 TGTGCCAGCTCCACCGCCGGTTCCGAGCAGTACTTC CASSTAGSEQYF
- - TRBJ1-5 TRBV6-5 TGTGCCAGCCAGAGTAGTGGTAGCAATCAGCCCCAGCATTTT CASQSSGSNQPQHF
- - TRBJ1-1 TRBV7-9 TGTGCCAGCAGCTTAGTGGTGGGTAGTTCTGAAGCTTTCTTT CASSLVVGSSEAFF
- - TRBJ1-5 TRBV7-8 TGTGCCAGCAGCACACAAAACAATCAGCCCCAGCATTTT CASSTQNNQPQHF
- - TRBJ2-3 TRBV20-1 TGCAGTGCCCTCCGGAATACGCAGTATTTT CSALRNTQYF
- - TRBJ1-1 TRBV19 TGTGCCAGTAGTACGGACAAACGGACTGAAGCTTTCTTT CASSTDKRTEAFF
- once TRBJ1-4 TRBV5-4 TGTGCCAGCAGCCCCTGGGGTGCAACTAATGAAAAACTGTTTTTT CASSPWGATNEKLFF
TRBD2 - TRBJ2-1 TRBV30 TGTGCCTGGAGTGTTCGACTAGCGGGAGGGCCGGTTGGGAATGAGCAGTTCTTC CAWSVRLAGGPVGNEQFF
- - TRBJ2-7 TRBV7-2 TGTGCCAGCAGCTCCAGGCAGGGTCCCGAGCAGTACTTC CASSSRQGPEQYF
- - TRBJ1-6 TRBV27 TGTGCCAGCAGCAAATTGGGATATTATTCACCCCTCCACTTT CASSKLGYYSPLHF
- - TRBJ2-3 TRBV18 TGTGCCAGCTCATTCAGCACGGATACGCAGTATTTT CASSFSTDTQYF
- - TRBJ1-4 TRBV5-8 TGTGCCAGCAGCCACTTATGGGCCCGGGGAAAACTGTTTTTT CASSHLWARGKLFF
TRBD1 - TRBJ1-5 TRBV5-1 TGCGCCAGCAGCCTGGACAGGGATCAGCCCCAGCATTTT CASSLDRDQPQHF
TRBD1 - TRBJ2-5 TRBV18 TGTGCCAGCTCACCACAGGACAGGGGCCTGGAGACCCAGTACTTC CASSPQDRGLETQYF
TRBD1 - TRBJ1-1 TRBV5-1 TGCGCCAGCAGCTTGGCAAACAGGGGGAACACTGAAGCTTTCTTT CASSLANRGNTEAFF
TRBD1 - TRBJ1-6 TRBV27 TGTGCCAGCAGTTTAATCCTGGGACAGGGGGTAGATTCACCCCTCCACTTT CASSLILGQGVDSPLHF
TRBD1 few TRBJ1-2 TRBV19 TGTGCCAGTAAGGCACAGGGGAGTGAGTTCTATGGCTACACCTTC CASKAQGSEFYGYTF
- - TRBJ1-4 TRBV7-2 TGTGCCAGCAGCTTAGGGGACACATTGAATGAAAAACTGTTTTTT CASSLGDTLNEKLFF
- - TRBJ1-1 TRBV4-1 TGCGCCAGCAGCCCCTGGCCGACGGGCAGGAACACTGAAGCTTTCTTT CASSPWPTGRNTEAFF
TRBD1 once TRBJ1-5 TRBV5-1 TGCGCCAGCAGCGCCGGGACAGGCAATCAGCCCCAGCATTTT CASSAGTGNQPQHF
- - TRBJ2-5 TRBV6-1 TGTGCCAGCACCATACGTCGGGTCTGGGAGACCCAGTACTTC CASTIRRVWETQYF
- - TRBJ1-5 TRBV7-8 TGTGCCAGCAGGCGCAGCATGAGCAATCAGCCCCAGCATTTT CASRRSMSNQPQHF
TRBD2 - TRBJ2-7 TRBV9 TGTGCCAGCAGCGTCACTAGCGGATTCTACGAGCAGTACTTC CASSVTSGFYEQYF
TRBD2 - TRBJ2-3 TRBV2 TGTGCCGCCAAACTAGCGGGGGGCACAGATACGCAGTATTTT CAAKLAGGTDTQYF
TRBD1 - TRBJ1-2 TRBV27 TGTGCCAGCAGTCGGACAGGGAACTATGGCTACACCTTC CASSRTGNYGYTF
- once TRBJ1-2 TRBV2 TGTGCCAGCAGTGCCGGGACACCTAACTATGGCTACACCTTC CASSAGTPNYGYTF
TRBD1 once TRBJ1-6 TRBV7-2 TGTGCCAGCAGCGCGCCGGGACAGGGGTATAATTCACCCCTCCACTTT CASSAPGQGYNSPLHF
TRBD1 few TRBJ1-6 TRBV6-5 TGTGCCAGCAGTCCGGGGACAGGGTCACCCCTCCACTTT CASSPGTGSPLHF
- - TRBJ1-3 TRBV2 TGTGCCAGCAGTCGTCAGGGGCCGGCTGGAAACACCATATATTTT CASSRQGPAGNTIYF
- - TRBJ1-6 TRBV5-4 TGTGCCAGCAGCTTGGTGGCCTCCGGGGGAACAAATTCACCCCTCCACTTT CASSLVASGGTNSPLHF
- once TRBJ2-2 TRBV6-5 TGTGCCAGCAGTTGGACACAGGTTCTTGGCACCGGGGAGCTGTTTTTT CASSWTQVLGTGELFF
- - TRBJ1-6 TRBV27 TGTGCCAGCAGTTTATTTAAGAATAATAATTCACCCCTCCACTTT CASSLFKNNNSPLHF
- - TRBJ2-7 TRBV10-3 TGTGCCATCAGTGAAGGGGTCTACGAGCAGTACTTC CAISEGVYEQYF
TRBD1 - TRBJ1-6 TRBV9 TGTGCCAGCAGCGCCCAGGGGGAGTCCTATAATTCACCCCTCCACTTT CASSAQGESYNSPLHF
TRBD2 - TRBJ2-7 TRBV7-2 TGTGCCAGCAGCTCAAGGAGCGGGGGGGGATCCTACGAGCAGTACTTC CASSSRSGGGSYEQYF
- - TRBJ2-7 TRBV6-1 TGTGCCAGCAGTGACCCTGGGGGGGGGCCCTCCTACGAGCAGTACTTC CASSDPGGGPSYEQYF
- once TRBJ1-2 TRBV9 TGTGCCAGCAGCGCCAAAGGACACCCCGGGAACTATGGCTACACCTTC CASSAKGHPGNYGYTF
- - TRBJ1-2 TRBV6-5 TGTGCCAGCAGTAACTGGGGCCTGACGGAGGTCGATGGCTACACCTTC CASSNWGLTEVDGYTF
- - TRBJ2-7 TRBV7-8 TGTGCCAGCAGGCAGGGGTCGGAGCCTTACGAGCAGTACTTC CASRQGSEPYEQYF
- - TRBJ2-7 TRBV14 TGTGCCAGCAGCCAAGACGCTGTATACGAGCAGTACTTC CASSQDAVYEQYF
TRBD2 - TRBJ2-5 TRBV19 TGTGCCAGTAGTATTCGGACTAGCGGGGGGGAGACCCAGTACTTC CASSIRTSGGETQYF
- few TRBJ2-5 TRBV9 TGTGCCAGCAGCGACCAAGAGACCCAGTACTTC CASSDQETQYF
- - TRBJ1-1 TRBV10-3 TGTGCCATCAGTGAGTCAACAGGTTTAGCTTTCTTT CAISESTGLAFF
- - TRBJ2-7 TRBV30 TGTGCCTTGCAAGTCGGGGTCCCTAGCGAGCAGTACTTC CALQVGVPSEQYF
- - TRBJ2-7 TRBV18 TGTGCCAGCTCACCAAGTAGCCGGTACGAGCAGTACTTC CASSPSSRYEQYF
TRBD2 - TRBJ2-2 TRBV10-3 TGTGCCATCAGTGAGGGGACTAGCGGGGGCACCGGGGAGCTGTTTTTT CAISEGTSGGTGELFF
TRBD1 - TRBJ2-2 TRBV4-3 TGCGCCAGCAGCCATACCGTAGACAGGGGGTACACCGGGGAGCTGTTTTTT CASSHTVDRGYTGELFF
- few TRBJ1-6 TRBV9 TGTGCCAGCAGCGTAGATGGATATTCACCCCTCCACTTT CASSVDGYSPLHF
- - TRBJ1-5 TRBV7-8 TGTGCCAGCAGCTTAGCGTGGGGGGTGAGCAATCAGCCCCAGCATTTT CASSLAWGVSNQPQHF
- - TRBJ1-2 TRBV25-1 TGTGCCAGCAGTGAGAGAGGCCCCTATGGCTACACCTTC CASSERGPYGYTF
- - TRBJ2-5 TRBV6-1 TGTGCCAGCAGTGCATTGGGAAGGGTTGGGCAGACCCAGTACTTC CASSALGRVGQTQYF